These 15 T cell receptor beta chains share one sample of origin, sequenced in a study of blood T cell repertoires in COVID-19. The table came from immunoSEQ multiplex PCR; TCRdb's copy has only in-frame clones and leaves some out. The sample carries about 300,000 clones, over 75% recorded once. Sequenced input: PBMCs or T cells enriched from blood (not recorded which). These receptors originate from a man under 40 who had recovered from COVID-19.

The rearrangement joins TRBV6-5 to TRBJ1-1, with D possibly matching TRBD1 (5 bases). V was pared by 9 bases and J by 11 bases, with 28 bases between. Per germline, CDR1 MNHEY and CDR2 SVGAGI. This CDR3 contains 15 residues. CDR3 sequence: CASSPGGLKGGDAFF. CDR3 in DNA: TGTGCCAGTTCCCCGGGGGGACTGAAAGGTGGGGATGCTTTCTTT.

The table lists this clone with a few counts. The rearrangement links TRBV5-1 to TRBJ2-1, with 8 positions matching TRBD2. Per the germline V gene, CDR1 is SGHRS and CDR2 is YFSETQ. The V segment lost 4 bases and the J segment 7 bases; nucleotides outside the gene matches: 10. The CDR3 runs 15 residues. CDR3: CASSIDGGEVNEQFF. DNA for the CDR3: TGCGCCAGCAGCATTGACGGGGGGGAGGTAAATGAGCAGTTCTTC.

CDR3 in DNA: TGTGCCAGCTCACCAGGACAGAACTATGGCTACACCTTC. It encodes CASSPGQNYGYTF. The chain employs TRBV18 and TRBJ1-2, with D perhaps TRBD1 (6 bases). Trimming took off 2 bases at V and 2 bases at J, with 6 bases between the two ends. The germline V gene encodes CDR1 KGHSH and CDR2 LQKENI. There are 13 residues in the CDR3.

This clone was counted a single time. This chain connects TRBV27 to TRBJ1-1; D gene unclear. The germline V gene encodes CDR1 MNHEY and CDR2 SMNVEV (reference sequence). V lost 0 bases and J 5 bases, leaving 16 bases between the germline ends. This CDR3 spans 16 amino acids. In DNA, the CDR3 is TGTGCCAGCAGTTTATCCCCCGGGTCGAGGGAGACTGAAGCTTTCTTT. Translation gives CASSLSPGSRETEAFF.

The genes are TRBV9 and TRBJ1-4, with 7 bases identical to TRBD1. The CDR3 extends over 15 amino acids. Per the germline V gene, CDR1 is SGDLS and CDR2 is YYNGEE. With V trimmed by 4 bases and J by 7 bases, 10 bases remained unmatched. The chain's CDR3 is CASSLRRGLGEKLFF. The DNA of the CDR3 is TGTGCCAGCAGCCTTCGGAGGGGGCTGGGTGAAAAACTGTTTTTT.

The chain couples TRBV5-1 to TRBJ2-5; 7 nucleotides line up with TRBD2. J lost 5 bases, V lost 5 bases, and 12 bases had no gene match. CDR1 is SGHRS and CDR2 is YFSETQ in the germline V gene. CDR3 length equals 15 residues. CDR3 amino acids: CASRGAGYMAETQYF. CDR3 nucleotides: TGCGCCAGCAGGGGAGCGGGGTATATGGCGGAGACCCAGTACTTC.

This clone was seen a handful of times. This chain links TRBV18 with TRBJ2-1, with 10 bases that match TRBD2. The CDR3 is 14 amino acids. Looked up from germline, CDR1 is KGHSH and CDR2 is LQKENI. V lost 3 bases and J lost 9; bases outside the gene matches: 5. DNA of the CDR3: TGTGCCAGCTCACCGGGACTAGCGAGGGGTGAGCAGTTCTTC. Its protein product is CASSPGLARGEQFF.

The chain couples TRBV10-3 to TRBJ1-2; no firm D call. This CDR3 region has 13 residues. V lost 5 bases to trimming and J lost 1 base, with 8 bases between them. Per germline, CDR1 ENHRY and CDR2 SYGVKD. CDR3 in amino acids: CAISSTDNYGYTF. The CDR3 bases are TGTGCCATCAGTTCCACAGATAACTATGGCTACACCTTC.

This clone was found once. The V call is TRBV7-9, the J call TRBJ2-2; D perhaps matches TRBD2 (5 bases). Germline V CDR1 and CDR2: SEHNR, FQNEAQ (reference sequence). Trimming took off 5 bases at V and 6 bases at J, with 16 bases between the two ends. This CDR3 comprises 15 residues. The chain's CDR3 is CASSLPGVPPGELFF. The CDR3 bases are TGTGCCAGCAGCCTTCCCGGGGTACCCCCCGGGGAGCTGTTTTTT.

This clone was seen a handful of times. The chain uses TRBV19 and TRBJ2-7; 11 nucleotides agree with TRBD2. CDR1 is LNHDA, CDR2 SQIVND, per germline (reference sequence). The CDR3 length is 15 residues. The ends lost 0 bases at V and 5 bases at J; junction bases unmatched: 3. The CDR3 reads CASSIETSGMDEQYF. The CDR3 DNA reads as TGTGCCAGTAGTATAGAGACTAGCGGGATGGACGAGCAGTACTTC.

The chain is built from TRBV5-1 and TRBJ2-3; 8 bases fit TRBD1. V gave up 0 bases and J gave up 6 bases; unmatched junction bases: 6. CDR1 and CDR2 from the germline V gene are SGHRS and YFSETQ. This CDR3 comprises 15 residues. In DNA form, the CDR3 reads TGCGCCAGCAGCTTGGCCGACAGGGGCTCGGATACGCAGTATTTT. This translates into CASSLADRGSDTQYF. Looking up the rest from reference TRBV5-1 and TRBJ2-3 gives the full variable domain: KAGVTQTPRYLIKTRGQQVTLSCSPISGHRSVSWYQQTPGQGLQFLFEYFSETQRNKGNFPGRFSGRQFSNSRSEMNVSTLELGDSALYLCASSLADRGSDTQYFGPGTRLTVL.

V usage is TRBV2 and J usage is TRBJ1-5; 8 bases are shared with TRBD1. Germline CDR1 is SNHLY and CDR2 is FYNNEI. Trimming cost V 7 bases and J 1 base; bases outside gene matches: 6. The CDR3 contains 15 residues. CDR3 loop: CASNTQGVSNQPQHF. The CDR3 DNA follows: TGTGCCAGCAATACACAGGGGGTCAGCAATCAGCCCCAGCATTTT. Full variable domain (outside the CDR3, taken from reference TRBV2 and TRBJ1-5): EPEVTQTPSHQVTQMGQEVILRCVPISNHLYFYWYRQILGQKVEFLVSFYNNEISEKSEIFDDQFSVERPDGSNFTLKIRSTKLEDSAMYFCASNTQGVSNQPQHFGDGTRLSIL.

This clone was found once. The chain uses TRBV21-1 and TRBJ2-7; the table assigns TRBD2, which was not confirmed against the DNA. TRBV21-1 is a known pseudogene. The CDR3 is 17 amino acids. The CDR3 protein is CASSNATPVRRVREQYF. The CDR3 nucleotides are TGTGCCAGCAGCAATGCCACCCCCGTCCGTCGGGTGCGGGAGCAGTACTTC.

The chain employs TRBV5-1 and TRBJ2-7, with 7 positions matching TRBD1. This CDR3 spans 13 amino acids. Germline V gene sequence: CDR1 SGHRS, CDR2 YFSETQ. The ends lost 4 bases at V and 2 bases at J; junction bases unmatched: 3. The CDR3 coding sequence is TGCGCCAGCAGCGATGGGACAGCCTACGAGCAGTACTTC. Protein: CASSDGTAYEQYF. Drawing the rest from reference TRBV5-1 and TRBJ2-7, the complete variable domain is KAGVTQTPRYLIKTRGQQVTLSCSPISGHRSVSWYQQTPGQGLQFLFEYFSETQRNKGNFPGRFSGRQFSNSRSEMNVSTLELGDSALYLCASSDGTAYEQYFGPGTRLTVT.

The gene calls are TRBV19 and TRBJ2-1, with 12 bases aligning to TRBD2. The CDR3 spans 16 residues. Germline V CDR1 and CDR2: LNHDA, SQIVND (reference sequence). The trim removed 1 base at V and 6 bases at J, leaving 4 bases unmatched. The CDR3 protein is CASSIASGRGGNEQFF. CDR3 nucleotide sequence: TGTGCCAGTAGTATAGCTAGCGGGAGGGGTGGCAATGAGCAGTTCTTC.